The entry below describes one T cell receptor beta chain. Clones were sequenced by immunoSEQ multiplex PCR, and TCRdb holds only the in-frame ones, with some missing. The profile covers approximately 23,000 clones, with more than 65% appearing a single time and under 40% taken by the ten largest. This sample was included in a study of radiation and T cells in renal cell carcinoma. Overall study context: Nephrectomy followed 15 Gy stereotactic body radiation by 4 weeks.

CDR3 length: 13 residues. V was shortened by 3 bases and J by 4 bases, with 9 bases between the two germline ends. In germline, CDR1 is KGHSH, CDR2 LQKENI. Time point here: blood 2 weeks post-SBRT. As to treatment: 15 Gy SBRT to primary tumor, nephrectomy 4 weeks later. The clonotype originates from a man aged 60 to 75 with renal cell carcinoma. The specimen was blood, collected from a patient whose treatment included radiotherapy and nephrectomy. The chain couples TRBV18 to TRBJ1-2; D is possibly TRBD1 (5 bases). The CDR3 loop reads CASSPDSLYGYTF. CDR3 sequence (DNA): TGTGCCAGCTCACCTGACAGTCTCTATGGCTACACCTTC.